Presented here are 2 T cell receptor beta chains from one specimen sequenced in a study of cytomegalovirus exposure and HLA in healthy donors. Amplification used 60 Vbeta primers and 13 Jbeta primers. TCRdb keeps only in-frame clones here, not all; method: immunoSEQ multiplex PCR. This repertoire shows 30,000 to 45,000 clones, about nine tenths found once; its top ten account for about 10%. The sequenced sample consisted of PBMCs. These receptors were collected from a woman aged 40 to 49 in good health and CMV-seropositive.

This clone was seen only once. The chain joins TRBV23-1 to TRBJ1-1; 8 nucleotides line up with TRBD1. TRBV23-1 is an open reading frame, and its role is uncertain. Trimming removed 0 bases from V and 2 bases from J; junction bases left unmatched: 8. The CDR3 has 17 residues. CDR3 coding DNA: TGCGCCAGCAGTCAATCCCCAGCGGCAGGGGGCAACACTGAAGCTTTCTTT. The encoded protein is CASSQSPAAGGNTEAFF.

The V and J genes are TRBV6-5 and TRBJ2-3, with D tentatively TRBD2 (5 bases). V was pared by 5 bases and J by 4 bases, with 16 bases between. CDR1 and CDR2 from the germline V gene are MNHEY and SVGAGI. This CDR3 is 15 amino acids long. The DNA for the CDR3 is TGTGCCAGCAGTCTCAATGGCCGGGGTGCAGATACGCAGTATTTT. This encodes CASSLNGRGADTQYF.